This T cell receptor (beta chain) was documented in a study of shared clonotypes between healthy human individuals. Deep level was the assay's run setting. TCRdb's copy holds only in-frame clones and misses some; the assay was immunoSEQ multiplex PCR. The data hold fewer than 2.5 million clones, with more than 85% observed a single time. The CDR3 sequence is 10 residues long. The germline CDR1 and CDR2 sequences are MNHEY and SVGAGI. V was cut by 9 bases and J by 7 bases, with 6 bases left in between. Notes on the study in general: Among non-shared clonotypes, generation probabilities were lower than among those shared by all four donors. Roughly 5% was the fraction of naive CD4 clonotypes found shared across a few donors.

Note on this clone: The antigen remains unidentified.

The CD4+ fraction was divided into a CD45RA+ naive subset and a CD45RA-negative memory subset. The receptor was isolated from a man younger than 35 in good health. Some clones in this sample may be carry-over from other donors' samples. Sequencing was carried out using naive CD4+ T cells from PBMCs. Described subset: CD45RA+ positively selected. V gene TRBV6-5 combines with J gene TRBJ2-2; tentatively, D is TRBD2 (6 bases). CDR3 nucleotides: TGTGCCAGGGGGGGCGGGGAGCTGTTTTTT. Translated, it gives CARGGGELFF.